This T cell receptor (beta chain) is from a study of graft-versus-host responses after intestinal transplantation. Across the study: Transplantation in recipients was multivisceral, liver-intestinal, or isolated intestinal. Anti-thymocyte globulin induction, then tacrolimus and steroids for about three years, went to all recipients.

CDR3 length equals 16 residues. Trimming removed 3 bases from V and 0 bases from J, with 14 bases in between. Germline CDR1 is MGHRA and CDR2 is YSYEKL. This clone was recorded once. As yet, its antigen is unknown. Produced via immunoSEQ multiplex PCR; TCRdb's table is partial and in-frame only. The sample has around 100,000 clones, 80% to 95% seen once. Study-wide results and caveats: Detected in recipient marrow were GvH clones, some of which were first observed in ileum or blood. Early post-transplant HvG declines were associated with peak circulating GvH clone levels.

This specimen was unstimulated CD8+ T cells sorted from spleen or lymph node cells, taken before intestinal transplant. The sequence was obtained from a human donor who received an intestinal transplant. The V gene is TRBV4-1, the J gene TRBJ1-1, with D possibly TRBD1 on 6 matching bases. CDR3 region: CASSQSEQGMNTEAFF. The CDR3 nucleotides are TGCGCCAGCAGCCAGAGTGAACAGGGAATGAACACTGAAGCTTTCTTT.